Sequencing of this T cell receptor beta chain was carried out in a study of human T cells and chemical hapten exposure. MiXCR, run by TCRdb on the RACE reads, gives a single entry per CDR3 protein. This sample has about 49,000 distinct CDR3 sequences; less than 9.5% occur once, and the top ten carry approximately 4.5%. This clonotype occurred many times. Germline lookup yields CDR1 SQVTM and CDR2 ANQGSEA. The CDR3 sequence is 13 residues long. V was shortened by 0 bases and J by 1 base, with 6 bases between the two germline ends. Sample time point: patch test 1, 2 weeks after DPC sensitization. The treatment was: therapeutic diphenylcyclopropenone sensitization with weekly scalp DPC.

The receptor comes from a woman in her fifties or sixties with alopecia areata. Some clones in this sample may be carry-over from other donors' samples. The sample was whole blood, taken in connection with sensitization to the hapten diphenylcyclopropenone (DPC). This chain connects TRBV29-1 to TRBJ1-1, with unresolved D. The CDR3 loop is CSVEEGRNTEAFF. In DNA form, the CDR3 reads TGCAGCGTTGAAGAGGGGAGGAACACTGAAGCTTTCTTT. The variable domain in full, with the rest retrieved from reference TRBV29-1 and TRBJ1-1, is SAVISQKPSRDICQRGTSLTIQCQVDSQVTMMFWYRQQPGQSLTLIATANQGSEATYESGFVIDKFPISRPNLTFSTLTVSNMSPEDSSIYLCSVEEGRNTEAFFGQGTRLTVV.